One sample yielded the 6 T cell receptor beta chains listed below, sequenced in a study of sequential checkpoint blockade in melanoma. Treatment given: randomized to nivolumab then ipilimumab (arm A) or the reverse (arm B). The table came from immunoSEQ multiplex PCR; TCRdb's copy has only in-frame clones and leaves some out. Among under 7,500 clones, roughly 21% were seen once, and the ten largest hold roughly 10%. The sample was tumor tissue (inferred from file names), taken from a patient given nivolumab and ipilimumab in sequence. These receptors came from a human donor with melanoma.

The V call is TRBV18, the J call TRBJ1-2; D may be TRBD1 (5 bases). V was trimmed by 2 bases and J by 10 bases, leaving 14 bases between them. CDR1 is KGHSH and CDR2 is LQKENI in the germline V gene. CDR3 length equals 13 residues. CDR3 protein: CASSPALGEDYTF. The CDR3 DNA reads as TGTGCCAGCTCACCAGCCTTGGGGGAAGACTACACCTTC.

The chain has TRBV19 and TRBJ1-5, with 8 bases matching TRBD1. Germline V gene lookup returns CDR1 LNHDA and CDR2 SQIVND (reference sequence). This CDR3 has 13 residues. The V gene end was trimmed by 6 bases and the J gene end by 2 bases; junction bases not matched to a gene: 0. DNA for the CDR3: TGTGCCAGTAGGGACAGGGGCAATCAGCCCCAGCATTTT. Protein product: CASRDRGNQPQHF.

This clone has more than one count but fewer than ten. V is TRBV11-3 and J is TRBJ2-1, with 7 bases identical to TRBD2. Germline CDR1 SGHNT, CDR2 YENEEA. The V and J ends lost 3 bases and 5 bases, in that order; junction bases with no gene match: 7. The CDR3 has 15 residues. The CDR3 sequence: CASSFLGLADNEQFF. The DNA of the CDR3 is TGTGCCAGCAGCTTTTTAGGTCTAGCGGACAATGAGCAGTTCTTC.

V and J are TRBV5-1 and TRBJ2-3; no definite D call. CDR3 size: 15 residues. Trimming cost V 2 bases and J 0 bases, with 10 bases left between them. Germline CDR1 reads SGHRS; CDR2 reads YFSETQ. The CDR3 loop is CASSLGESSTDTQYF. CDR3 coding DNA: TGCGCCAGCAGCTTAGGAGAAAGTAGCACAGATACGCAGTATTTT.

This clone was counted a few times. The V call is TRBV4-1, the J call TRBJ2-7; D gene uncertain. This CDR3 has 15 residues. The germline gives CDR1 MGHRA, CDR2 YSYEKL. Trimming shortened V by 0 bases and J by 5 bases, and 14 bases separated the two germline ends. The CDR3 reads CASSQETHILNEQYF. In nucleotides, the CDR3 is TGCGCCAGCAGCCAAGAGACCCATATCCTAAACGAGCAGTACTTC.

This clone was observed a few times. The J gene is TRBJ2-6, the V gene TRBV28, with 13 bases that match TRBD2. The CDR3 sequence is 21 residues long. Unmatched junction bases numbered 14, after V lost 2 bases and J lost 4 bases. Germline CDR1 is MDHEN and CDR2 is SYDVKM. CDR3 residues: CASSLLTSGRARAGGANVLTF. The CDR3 DNA follows: TGTGCCAGCAGTTTACTAACTAGCGGGAGGGCCAGAGCGGGAGGGGCCAACGTCCTGACTTTC.